This T cell receptor beta chain is drawn from a study of blood T cells in healthy people across ages (dated by TCRdb to the mid-2010s). For context, the study as a whole: In model experiments, template switching captured about one uniquely barcoded TCR beta cDNA molecule for every two T cells. Four age groups were formed from the donors: young (average about 17 years), middle-aged (around 40), aged (more than 55) and long-lived (about 80). To track age-related changes in TCR beta repertoire diversity, the study relied on deep sequencing normalized with unique cDNA molecular identifiers. To avoid experimental bias, donors of different ages were randomly spread across the sequencing lanes. Using the same blood draw, the study looked at two additional independent replicas of 1 million unique cDNA reads for two donors, one aged 18 to 30 and the other aged 80 or older. Summary of the overall study and its limitations: The percentage of naive T cells measured by flow cytometry correlated strongly with observed TCR beta diversity. Compared with the aged group, the long-lived group had more naive CD4+ T cells, fewer expanded clones and increased TCR diversity, suggesting age selection. Total diversity estimates from one million sequenced T cells were considered lower bounds and underestimates. Observed TCR beta diversity per million T cells fell roughly linearly with age, and a significant reduction was already apparent by age roughly 40. Conclusive comparison of naive and antigen-experienced compartments was prevented by the profiling of bulk unsorted PBMCs. The CMV infection status of donors was not known, potentially confounding age-related changes in expanded clonotypes.

On this clonotype: It has no known antigen specificity. Per-base quality was not reported, and no clone a single base away is much larger than it.

The CDR3 contains 14 residues, cysteine and phenylalanine counted. The DNA shown is the 42-base CDR3, in frame from base 1. Based on the germline V gene, the CDR1 and CDR2 sequences are MDHEN and SYDVKM. The donors were roughly 38 Caucasian individuals from Russia, aged about 6 to 100 years, who were systemically healthy. Around 9.7 milliliters of peripheral blood were collected from each donor into EDTA-treated Vacutainer tubes. PBMCs were isolated by Ficoll-Paque density-gradient centrifugation, with at least 6 million obtained per sample. Total RNA, at least 6 micrograms per sample, was extracted from PBMCs with Trizol reagent. Naive CD45RAhigh/CD27high T cell percentages were measured by flow cytometry on a PBMC aliquot from every donor. Library method: 5' RACE. This sample was sequenced with an Illumina HiSeq 2500. A second PCR of about 6 to 11 cycles was performed with a sample-barcoded 5' primer and a J-beta primer mix. A template-switch 5' adaptor carrying 12 random nucleotides introduced a unique molecular identifier onto each TCR beta cDNA molecule. At least 2.5 million CDR3-containing paired-end reads were obtained from each sample. First-strand cDNA was synthesized from all RNA with the Mint cDNA synthesis kit, primed by a TRBC-specific oligonucleotide. Following uracil-DNA glycosylase treatment, a first 18-cycle PCR with universal primers M1SS and BC2_uni_R was performed on all cDNA. As for how the authors treated the data: Each sample was normalized by randomly selecting 1 million high-quality reads, each carrying a distinct molecular identifier. Instead of being binned into consensus sequences, reads that shared molecular identifiers were thrown out. MiTCR, set to a Q25 quality threshold and the strictest error-elimination algorithm, was used for CDR3 identification, clonotype clustering and error correction. A nonparametric unseen species model with Euler transformation was used to estimate lower-bound total TCR beta diversity. TCRdb cleaned the public reads at Q25 with fastp, built clones with MiXCR and kept in-frame beta chains. Under each unique CDR3 protein, matching rows form one entry showing the most common genes and DNA. The V and J calls were determined by TCRdb, not by the authors. Present in this sample are 1.5 million to 2 million distinct CDR3 sequences, around half of which were seen just once. Less than 2.5% of the sample comes from the top ten.

The sequence is built from TRBV28 and TRBJ2-4; the D gene is perhaps TRBD1 or TRBD2, as each covers 5 bases. With the DNA end fitting TRBJ2-7 better, the J assignment may be wrong. This sequence originates from a woman aged 40 to 55 in good health. Sequenced input: blood. The nucleotide sequence is TGTGCCAGCAGTTTCGAGGGGATTCCCTACGAGCAGTACTTC. Protein translation: CASSFEGIPYEQYF.